This TCR beta chain is from a study of T cell repertoires in cytomegalovirus infection. Background on the study: Through public TCR beta signatures, both CMV infection and matching HLA type were indicated.

There are many counts of this clonotype. The antigen remains unidentified. General study points: Adding up the frequency of public TCR beta families identified people who carried CMV plus the relevant HLA. Dominant in the ex vivo response were TCR beta clonotypes restricted by HLA-C and specific for CMV.

TCRdb re-called the reads through MiXCR, storing one row per CDR3 protein. The data hold under 250,000 distinct CDR3 sequences, with approximately 13% observed a single time. Germline V CDR1 and CDR2: MNHNY, SVGAGI (reference sequence). The CDR3 totals 19 residues. V shed 0 bases, J shed 0 bases, and the junction held 11 bases outside the gene matches. V is TRBV6-6 and J is TRBJ1-1; 9 bases fit TRBD1. Source material: PBMCs. The receptor was derived from a human donor in good health (CMV status not recorded). Some clones in this sample may be carry-over from other donors' samples. CDR3 DNA: TGTGCCAGCAGTTACTCGACCGGACAGGGGCCGGGGCTGAACACTGAAGCTTTCTTT. Translation: CASSYSTGQGPGLNTEAFF.